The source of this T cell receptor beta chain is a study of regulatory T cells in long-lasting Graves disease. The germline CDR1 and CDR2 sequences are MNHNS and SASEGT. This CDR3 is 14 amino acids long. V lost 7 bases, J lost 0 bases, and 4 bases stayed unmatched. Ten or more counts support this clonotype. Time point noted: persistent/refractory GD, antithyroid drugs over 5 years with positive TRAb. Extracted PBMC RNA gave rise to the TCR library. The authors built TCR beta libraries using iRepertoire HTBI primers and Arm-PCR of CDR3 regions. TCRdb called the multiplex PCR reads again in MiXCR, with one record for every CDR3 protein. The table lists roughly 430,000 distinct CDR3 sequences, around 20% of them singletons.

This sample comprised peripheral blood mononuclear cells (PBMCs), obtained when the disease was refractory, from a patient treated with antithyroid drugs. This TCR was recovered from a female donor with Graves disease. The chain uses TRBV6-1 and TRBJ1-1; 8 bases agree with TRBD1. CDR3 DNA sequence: TGTGCCAGCAATCCGGACAGGGTGAACACTGAAGCTTTCTTT. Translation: CASNPDRVNTEAFF.